This TCR beta chain was recovered during a study of blood T cell repertoires in COVID-19. In the study overall: Samples of COVID-19 (acute and convalescent) were obtained from the United States, Italy and Spain. Sources were T cells, B-cell-depleted T cells, or PBMCs; the material itself was cDNA or gDNA.

In the original workflow: Scientists estimated how many nucleated cells there were by amplifying reference gene primers. Clones were sequenced by immunoSEQ multiplex PCR, and TCRdb holds only the in-frame ones, with some missing. The D gene and trimming were derived from the DNA, and the V and J assignments and clone size from that table. This sample yields under 350,000 clones, of which 85% to 90% are seen a single time; 1% to 1.5% belongs to the top ten. Sequencing was performed on peripheral blood. The receptor was derived from a man aged 65 to 85 with acute or convalescent COVID-19.

The CDR3 DNA reads as TGTGCCAGCAGCCAAGGGTCTCCTAGCGGGATTGCTTACGAGCAGTACTTC. This translates into CASSQGSPSGIAYEQYF. This rearrangement joins TRBV14 to TRBJ2-7; 9 bases line up with TRBD2. CDR3 size: 17 residues. Germline V gene sequence: CDR1 SGHDN, CDR2 FVKESK. The V and J ends lost 1 base and 4 bases, in that order; junction bases with no gene match: 11.